Following are 21 T cell receptor beta chains from one sample sequenced in a study of CD8 T cells in Susac syndrome. Random-hexamer reverse transcription was applied to roughly 0.5 to 1 ug RNA. TCRdb re-called the immunoSEQ multiplex PCR reads through MiXCR, storing one row per CDR3 protein. The table lists some 130,000 distinct CDR3 sequences, around 94% of them singletons. Material for sequencing was CD4+ T cells from PBMCs. These receptor sequences come from a human donor with multiple sclerosis.

V gene TRBV7-9 combines with J gene TRBJ2-5, with 13 bases identical to TRBD2. The CDR3 covers 19 residues. Unmatched junction bases numbered 12, after V lost 4 bases and J lost 1 base. From germline, CDR1 is SEHNR and CDR2 FQNEAQ (reference sequence). CDR3 loop: CASSSSALAGGGPQETQYF. The DNA of the CDR3 is TGTGCCAGCAGCTCCAGCGCACTAGCGGGAGGGGGCCCCCAAGAGACCCAGTACTTC.

This chain joins TRBV5-4 and TRBJ2-5; 9 bases match TRBD2. Trimming removed 0 bases from V and 3 bases from J; junction bases left unmatched: 3. There are 15 residues in the CDR3. In germline, CDR1 is SGHNT, CDR2 YYREEE (reference sequence). CDR3 loop: CASSLAASGKETQYF. In nucleotides, the CDR3 is TGTGCCAGCAGCTTGGCGGCTAGCGGGAAAGAGACCCAGTACTTC.

The chain links TRBV5-1 to TRBJ1-1; D uncertain. Germline lookup yields CDR1 SGHRS and CDR2 YFSETQ. The CDR3 runs to 15 residues. Trimming took 0 bases from V and 3 from J, leaving 12 bases between them. The CDR3 bases are TGCGCCAGCAGCTTGGAACGAGCCGGGGACACTGAAGCTTTCTTT. Translation gives CASSLERAGDTEAFF.

The rearrangement joins TRBV30 to TRBJ2-6; unclear D gene. With 4 bases removed from V and 0 bases from J, the gap between germline ends came to 4 bases. From germline, CDR1 is GTSNPN and CDR2 SVGIG (reference sequence). This CDR3 contains 13 residues. The CDR3 sequence is CAWKRSGANVLTF. The CDR3 DNA reads as TGTGCCTGGAAGCGCTCTGGGGCCAACGTCCTGACTTTC. The full variable domain, rest sourced from reference TRBV30 and TRBJ2-6, is SQTIHQWPATLVQPVGSPLSLECTVEGTSNPNLYWYRQAAGRGLQLLFYSVGIGQISSEVPQNLSASRPQDRQFILSSKKLLLSDSGFYLCAWKRSGANVLTFGAGSRLTVL.

V and J are TRBV3-1 and TRBJ2-7; D gene uncertain. Trimming shortened V by 3 bases and J by 2 bases, and 11 bases separated the two germline ends. CDR1 LGHDT and CDR2 YNNKEL come from the germline V gene (reference sequence). The CDR3 has 14 residues. CDR3 in amino acids: CASSHNGEPYEQYF. DNA of the CDR3: TGTGCCAGCAGCCACAATGGAGAACCCTACGAGCAGTACTTC.

The rearrangement links TRBV30 to TRBJ1-1; D unclear. With 2 bases removed from V and 4 bases from J, the gap between germline ends came to 8 bases. Germline V gives CDR1 GTSNPN, CDR2 SVGIG (reference sequence). This CDR3 has 12 residues. The CDR3 loop is CAWSLALTEAFF. In nucleotides, the CDR3 is TGTGCCTGGAGTCTGGCCCTCACTGAAGCTTTCTTT.

This rearrangement joins TRBV12-3 or TRBV12-4 to TRBJ1-2; the D gene is possibly TRBD1 (5 bases). This CDR3 has 14 amino acids. The ends were cut back, 1 base at V and 7 bases at J, with 13 bases in the middle. CDR3 protein: CASSLGGSRGGYTF. The CDR3 DNA reads as TGTGCCAGCAGTTTAGGGGGGTCGCGGGGTGGCTACACCTTC.

The gene calls are TRBV6-5 and TRBJ1-2; maybe TRBD1 (6 bases). Germline assignment: CDR1 MNHEY and CDR2 SVGAGI. Deletions cut 5 bases from V and 2 bases from J, with 12 bases between. This CDR3 spans 14 amino acids. The CDR3: CASSPGTINYGYTF. The CDR3 nucleotides are TGTGCCAGCAGTCCCGGGACAATCAACTATGGCTACACCTTC.

V is TRBV12-3 or TRBV12-4 and J is TRBJ2-3, with D tentatively TRBD1 (5 bases). The CDR3 consists of 13 residues. Between the trimmed V and J ends, which lost 6 bases and 0 bases, there was a span of 7 bases. DNA for the CDR3: TGTGCCAGCAGGGCAGGGAGCACAGATACGCAGTATTTT. It yields the protein CASRAGSTDTQYF.

The V gene is TRBV20-1, the J gene TRBJ2-7; 7 bases are a match to TRBD2. V was pared by 0 bases and J by 5 bases, with 10 bases of the junction left unmatched. CDR3 length: 15 amino acids. Germline CDR1 and CDR2: DFQATT and SNEGSKA (reference sequence). The CDR3 here is CSAREGAGIFDEQYF. CDR3 bases: TGCAGTGCTAGAGAGGGAGCGGGGATCTTCGACGAGCAGTACTTC.

The chain employs TRBV18 and TRBJ1-1; D remains unclear. The CDR3 is made up of 14 amino acids. V was shortened by 1 base and J by 2 bases, with 8 bases between the two germline ends. The germline V gene encodes CDR1 KGHSH and CDR2 LQKENI. CDR3 loop: CASSPRGLNTEAFF. CDR3 nucleotide sequence: TGTGCCAGCTCACCACGAGGGCTAAACACTGAAGCTTTCTTT.

This chain joins TRBV6-2 or TRBV6-3 and TRBJ2-3; a weak D match, TRBD2 (7 bases). CDR3 length equals 15 residues. In germline, CDR1 is MNHEY, CDR2 SVGEGT. Between the trimmed V and J ends, which lost 2 bases and 5 bases, there was a span of 14 bases. CDR3 bases: TGTGCCAGCAGTTACCCGGGGGGCCAGAGAGATACGCAGTATTTT. Protein product: CASSYPGGQRDTQYF.

The gene calls are TRBV12-3 or TRBV12-4 and TRBJ2-3; D perhaps matches TRBD2 (5 bases). CDR3 length equals 15 residues. V gave up 5 bases and J gave up 1 base, with 13 bases separating them. The CDR3 nucleotides read TGTGCCAGCAGTCGTAGACTAACCCGCACAGATACGCAGTATTTT. This translates into CASSRRLTRTDTQYF.

The chain employs TRBV15 and TRBJ2-7; 8 nucleotides align to TRBD2. Trimming at V came to 0 bases and at J to 5 bases, leaving 6 bases not matched to a gene. The CDR3 sequence is 15 residues long. Germline V CDR1 and CDR2: LNHNV, YYDKDF (reference sequence). CDR3 bases: TGTGCCACCAGCAGAGATTTCGGCGGGGGGAACGAGCAGTACTTC. Its translation is CATSRDFGGGNEQYF.

The chain carries TRBV28 and TRBJ2-5, with TRBD1 matching 8 bases. CDR1 is MDHEN, CDR2 SYDVKM, per germline. The CDR3 runs 14 residues. Trimming at V came to 4 bases and at J to 3 bases, leaving 4 bases not matched to a gene. CDR3 region: CASSWDRREETQYF. CDR3 coding DNA: TGTGCCAGCAGTTGGGACAGGAGGGAAGAGACCCAGTACTTC.

The chain recombines TRBV5-1 with TRBJ2-2; D possibly matches TRBD1 or TRBD2 (5 bases each). This CDR3 contains 16 residues. Trimming pared 4 bases from V and 0 bases from J, leaving 13 bases between. CDR1 SGHRS and CDR2 YFSETQ come from the germline V gene. The CDR3 DNA reads TGCGCCAGCAGCCCGGTGGGGGTGACGAACACCGGGGAGCTGTTTTTT. Protein: CASSPVGVTNTGELFF. The full variable domain, rest sourced from reference TRBV5-1 and TRBJ2-2, is KAGVTQTPRYLIKTRGQQVTLSCSPISGHRSVSWYQQTPGQGLQFLFEYFSETQRNKGNFPGRFSGRQFSNSRSEMNVSTLELGDSALYLCASSPVGVTNTGELFFGEGSRLTVL.

V is TRBV6-1 and J is TRBJ1-2; D is ambiguous. This CDR3 has 15 amino acids. Trimming shortened V by 4 bases and J by 2 bases, and 14 bases separated the two germline ends. Per the germline V gene, CDR1 is MNHNS and CDR2 is SASEGT. The CDR3 reads CASSGGTTRNYGYTF. The CDR3 DNA follows: TGTGCCAGCAGTGGGGGAACAACCCGAAACTATGGCTACACCTTC.

The chain links TRBV20-1 to TRBJ1-1; D is perhaps TRBD1 (6 bases). Trimming cost V 5 bases and J 6 bases, with 13 bases left between them. The CDR3 covers 12 residues. CDR1 is DFQATT and CDR2 is SNEGSKA in the germline V gene (reference sequence). The CDR3 nucleotides are TGCAGTGCTTCACAGGGAAGGGCTGAAGCTTTCTTT. Translating gives CSASQGRAEAFF.

V gene TRBV15 combines with J gene TRBJ1-1; a possible D gene is TRBD1 (5 bases). Trimming stripped 0 bases from V and 1 base from J, with 6 bases between. CDR1 is LNHNV and CDR2 is YYDKDF in the germline V gene (reference sequence). The CDR3 loop spans 14 amino acids. CDR3 amino acids: CATSRDGGNTEAFF. The CDR3 region has the DNA TGTGCCACCAGCAGAGATGGGGGGAACACTGAAGCTTTCTTT.

The chain uses TRBV20-1 and TRBJ2-7; 11 bases are a match to TRBD2. CDR1 DFQATT and CDR2 SNEGSKA come from the germline V gene (reference sequence). The CDR3 is 13 amino acids. The V gene end was trimmed by 8 bases and the J gene end by 0 bases; junction bases not matched to a gene: 3. CDR3 residues: CSMTSGVSYEQYF. In DNA form, the CDR3 reads TGCAGTATGACTAGCGGGGTCTCCTACGAGCAGTACTTC.

This clonotype showed up just once. The chain has TRBV27 and TRBJ1-1; 7 nucleotides align to TRBD1. With 2 bases clipped from V and 1 base from J, the junction kept 10 bases outside the gene matches. The CDR3 is 17 residues long. Per the germline V gene, CDR1 is MNHEY and CDR2 is SMNVEV (reference sequence). This chain's CDR3 is CASSLRSTGIGNTEAFF. For the CDR3, the DNA is TGTGCCAGCAGTTTACGATCGACAGGGATCGGGAACACTGAAGCTTTCTTT.